The 9 T cell receptor beta chains presented below share a single source sample, sequenced in a study of T cell changes during pregnancy in multiple sclerosis. Generated by immunoSEQ multiplex PCR, the TCRdb table keeps only in-frame clones and is missing some. The sample has about 48,000 clones, around 94% seen once; the top ten hold under 0.55%. Specimen: CD4+ T cells from peripheral blood mononuclear cells, collected in the first trimester of pregnancy. These receptors were collected from a female donor with multiple sclerosis, enrolled in a pregnancy study.

J is TRBJ1-5 and V is TRBV19; no clear D gene. Trimming removed 8 bases at V and 3 bases at J, with 11 bases between. Germline V gene lookup returns CDR1 LNHDA and CDR2 SQIVND (reference sequence). The CDR3 is 13 amino acids. DNA for the CDR3: TGTGCCAGTGTTACGGGATACAATCAGCCCCAGCATTTT. As protein: CASVTGYNQPQHF.

V gene TRBV5-1 combines with J gene TRBJ2-7; the match to TRBD1 covers 9 bases. The CDR3 spans 14 residues. CDR1 and CDR2 (germline): SGHRS, YFSETQ. V dropped 4 bases and J dropped 2; count of bases not matched to a gene: 4. Here the CDR3 reads CASSPDRGPYEQYF. In DNA, the CDR3 is TGCGCCAGCAGCCCGGACAGGGGCCCCTACGAGCAGTACTTC.

The rearrangement joins TRBV19 to TRBJ1-6; D is uncertain. The CDR3 sequence is 14 residues long. The germline V gene has CDR1 LNHDA and CDR2 SQIVND (reference sequence). The V end was cut by 6 bases, the J end by 10 bases, with 16 bases between. CDR3 DNA sequence: TGTGCCAGTAGCACCCCGTGGGGAGAATCACCCCTCCACTTT. Translating it yields CASSTPWGESPLHF. Supplemented by reference TRBV19 and TRBJ1-6, the full variable domain reads DGGITQSPKYLFRKEGQNVTLSCEQNLNHDAMYWYRQDPGQGLRLIYYSQIVNDFQKGDIAEGYSVSREKKESFPLTVTSAQKNPTAFYLCASSTPWGESPLHFGNGTRLTVT.

In regard to this clone: The junction and the germline gene differ at one end; a read error may be behind it. The chain uses TRBV7-7 and TRBJ2-2; D gene unclear. The CDR3 sequence is 13 residues long. CDR1 SSHAT and CDR2 FNYEAQ come from the germline V gene (reference sequence). CDR3 region: CASSSSRTGELFF. The DNA of the CDR3 is TGTGCTAGCAGCAGCTCGAGGACCGGGGAGCTGTTTTTT.

Here the CDR3 reads CASSFGTGLEDGYTF. Here the CDR3 DNA reads TGTGCCAGCAGCTTCGGAACAGGGTTGGAAGATGGCTACACCTTC. The V call is TRBV7-6, the J call TRBJ1-2, with TRBD1 as a possible D gene (6 bases). This CDR3 comprises 15 residues. V was shortened by 3 bases and J by 6 bases, with 17 bases between the two germline ends. Germline values: CDR1 SGHVS, CDR2 FNYEAQ. Supplemented by reference TRBV7-6 and TRBJ1-2, the full variable domain reads GAGVSQSPRYKVTKRGQDVALRCDPISGHVSLYWYRQALGQGPEFLTYFNYEAQQDKSGLPNDRFSAERPEGSISTLTIQRTEQRDSAMYRCASSFGTGLEDGYTFGSGTRLTVV.

This sequence joins TRBV25-1 and TRBJ1-1, with 8 nucleotides matching TRBD1. The germline gives CDR1 MGHDK, CDR2 SYGVNS. The CDR3 has 15 amino acids. V shed 5 bases and J 1 base; nucleotides not matched to a gene: 6. CDR3 sequence: CASSPMTGENTEAFF. The CDR3 coding sequence is TGTGCCAGCAGTCCGATGACAGGGGAGAACACTGAAGCTTTCTTT.

The chain has TRBV19 and TRBJ2-7, with D possibly TRBD1 on 5 matching bases. V was shortened by 8 bases and J by 0 bases, with 17 bases between the two germline ends. The CDR3 is 15 amino acids. Germline values: CDR1 LNHDA, CDR2 SQIVND (reference sequence). The CDR3: CASGPPAGLSYEQYF. The CDR3, as DNA: TGTGCCAGTGGCCCCCCGGCAGGGCTCTCCTACGAGCAGTACTTC.

V is TRBV7-2 and J is TRBJ1-6; 8 bases match TRBD1. The CDR3 spans 18 residues. Germline loops: CDR1 SGHTA, CDR2 FQGNSA. V dropped 4 bases and J dropped 0; count of bases not matched to a gene: 8. CDR3 amino acids: CASSSRQGIDSYNSPLHF. The CDR3 nucleotides are TGTGCCAGCAGCTCCCGACAGGGGATAGACTCCTATAATTCACCCCTCCACTTT.

The rearrangement joins TRBV4-1 to TRBJ1-4; D is uncertain. Between the trimmed V and J ends, which lost 1 base and 12 bases, there was a span of 24 bases. The CDR3 is 17 residues long. Per the germline V gene, CDR1 is MGHRA and CDR2 is YSYEKL. The CDR3 sequence: CASSQGMMMRLFEELFF. The CDR3 nucleotides read TGCGCCAGCAGCCAAGGAATGATGATGCGTCTCTTTGAGGAACTGTTTTTT.